Below are 17 T cell receptor beta chains sequenced from a single sample in a study of lymphopenia after photon versus proton radiotherapy. The data were produced by immunoSEQ multiplex PCR, yet TCRdb's version contains in-frame clones alone and is incomplete. The data show approximately 62,000 clones, with about 88% seen just once and around 2% held by the top ten. The sequenced sample was peripheral blood, obtained from a patient treated with proton-based radiotherapy. Receptors were obtained from a man between 60 and 70 years old with pancreatic cancer.

This chain links TRBV19 with TRBJ2-1, with TRBD2 as a possible D gene (6 bases). Trimming removed 5 bases at V and 4 bases at J, with 15 bases between. Germline CDR1 and CDR2: LNHDA and SQIVND (reference sequence). CDR3 size: 15 residues. CDR3 sequence: CASSPSRTTYNEQFF. The CDR3 nucleotides read TGTGCCAGTAGTCCCTCCCGGACTACATACAATGAGCAGTTCTTC.

The chain uses TRBV30 and TRBJ1-5, with D possibly being TRBD1 (5 bases). Looked up from germline, CDR1 is GTSNPN and CDR2 is SVGIG (reference sequence). The CDR3 contains 13 residues. V was trimmed by 1 base and J by 5 bases, leaving 9 bases between them. CDR3 bases: TGTGCCTGGAGTGCTGACAGTTATCAGCCCCAGCATTTT. Protein sequence: CAWSADSYQPQHF.

The genes are TRBV18 and TRBJ2-2, with 9 bases fitting TRBD1. The germline gives CDR1 KGHSH, CDR2 LQKENI. V trimming: 4 bases; J trimming: 5 bases; junction bases outside the gene matches: 8. CDR3 length: 16 residues. CDR3 protein: CASSLRTGELTGELFF. The CDR3 DNA sequence: TGTGCCAGCTCACTGAGGACAGGGGAGCTGACCGGGGAGCTGTTTTTT.

The chain combines TRBV5-1 with TRBJ1-2, with 9 bases matching TRBD1. CDR1 and CDR2 from the germline V gene are SGHRS and YFSETQ. The CDR3 spans 14 residues. Trimming removed 1 base from V and 6 bases from J; junction bases left unmatched: 4. CDR3 bases: TGCGCCAGCAGCTTGCCCGGGACAGGGCATGGCTACACCTTC. Its protein product is CASSLPGTGHGYTF.

V gene TRBV19 combines with J gene TRBJ1-5; TRBD1 is a possible D gene (6 bases). V dropped 4 bases and J dropped 3 bases, with 16 bases sitting between them. Germline V CDR1 and CDR2: LNHDA, SQIVND (reference sequence). The CDR3 is 16 residues long. CDR3 sequence: CASSTIGQSFNQPQHF. CDR3 DNA: TGTGCCAGTAGTACGATCGGACAGAGCTTCAATCAGCCCCAGCATTTT.

This chain links TRBV28 with TRBJ2-7; D is unresolved. This CDR3 region has 12 residues. Germline V gives CDR1 MDHEN, CDR2 SYDVKM. V gave up 2 bases and J gave up 2 bases, with 4 bases separating them. CDR3 nucleotides: TGTGCCAGCAGTTTAAGCCCCTACGAGCAGTACTTC. Translated, it gives CASSLSPYEQYF.

The V and J genes are TRBV29-1 and TRBJ1-4; 7 positions match TRBD1. The CDR3 has 14 residues. Trimming at V came to 7 bases and at J to 7 bases, leaving 12 bases not matched to a gene. Germline values: CDR1 SQVTM, CDR2 ANQGSEA. This chain's CDR3 is CSAKIRQGGEKLFF. The CDR3 DNA sequence: TGCAGCGCCAAGATCCGACAGGGAGGTGAAAAACTGTTTTTT.

The chain has TRBV28 and TRBJ1-4; a possible D gene is TRBD1 (6 bases). There are 14 residues in the CDR3. Germline lookup yields CDR1 MDHEN and CDR2 SYDVKM. Trimming shortened V by 5 bases and J by 7 bases, and 14 bases separated the two germline ends. The CDR3 DNA reads TGTGCCAGCAGTCTGACAGGCGTCCCTGAAAAACTGTTTTTT. This encodes CASSLTGVPEKLFF.

The table lists this clone with a count of one. The chain uses TRBV7-2 and TRBJ1-4, with D maybe TRBD1 (5 bases). CDR1 and CDR2 (germline): SGHTA, FQGNSA. CDR3 length: 12 residues. Trimming left V 8 bases short and J 10 bases short, with 14 bases between. The CDR3, as DNA: TGTGCCAGCGGGACGGCCGGGGCAAAACTGTTTTTT. This codes for CASGTAGAKLFF.

CDR3: CASSGQPSGANVLTF. In nucleotides, the CDR3 is TGTGCCAGCAGCGGCCAACCCTCTGGGGCCAACGTCCTGACTTTC. The rearrangement uses TRBV9 and TRBJ2-6; no clear D. CDR1 SGDLS and CDR2 YYNGEE come from the germline V gene. Trimming shortened V by 3 bases and J by 0 bases, and 7 bases separated the two germline ends. The CDR3 covers 15 residues.

CDR3 region: CAWSVGSHTQYF. The CDR3 DNA is TGTGCCTGGAGTGTAGGCAGTCATACGCAGTATTTT. V usage is TRBV30 and J usage is TRBJ2-3; D gene ambiguous. Germline-derived CDR1 and CDR2 are GTSNPN and SVGIG (reference sequence). V was trimmed by 0 bases and J by 7 bases, leaving 8 bases between them. The CDR3 covers 12 residues.

This clone was seen only once. The chain joins TRBV13 to TRBJ2-7, with TRBD2 identical over 9 bases. After removal of 3 bases from V and 2 bases from J, the junction contained 8 bases not matched to a gene. Per the germline V gene, CDR1 is PRHDT and CDR2 is FYEKMQ (reference sequence). CDR3 length equals 16 residues. The CDR3 sequence: CASSFLGASGAYEQYF. As DNA, the CDR3 is TGTGCCAGCAGCTTTTTAGGGGCTAGCGGGGCCTACGAGCAGTACTTC.

V is TRBV7-9 and J is TRBJ2-1, with 8 bases lining up with TRBD2. CDR3 size: 15 residues. Germline loops: CDR1 SEHNR, CDR2 FQNEAQ (reference sequence). V shed 4 bases and J 4 bases; nucleotides not matched to a gene: 6. CDR3 bases: TGTGCCAGCAGCTCAGCGGGAGTTACGTACAATGAGCAGTTCTTC. Amino acids: CASSSAGVTYNEQFF.

This clone was seen just once. This chain uses TRBV19 with TRBJ2-6; D may be TRBD1 (5 bases). Germline CDR1 reads LNHDA; CDR2 reads SQIVND (reference sequence). This CDR3 contains 14 residues. V was clipped by 1 base and J by 8 bases, with 9 bases between them. CDR3 region: CASSIVGATNVLTF. The CDR3 DNA reads as TGTGCCAGTAGTATAGTAGGGGCTACCAACGTCCTGACTTTC.

The CDR3 here is CASSSSGLARDTQYF. The CDR3 coding sequence is TGCGCCAGCTCCTCTTCCGGACTAGCGCGAGATACGCAGTATTTT. The chain links TRBV5-1 to TRBJ2-3; 9 nucleotides line up with TRBD2. The junction had 11 bases not matched to a gene; V was cut back by 7 bases and J by 5 bases. Germline loops: CDR1 SGHRS, CDR2 YFSETQ. The CDR3 covers 15 residues.

The rearrangement links TRBV6-6 to TRBJ2-1; TRBD2 matches at 12 bases. CDR1 is MNHNY and CDR2 is SVGAGI in the germline V gene (reference sequence). The J segment lost 7 bases and the V segment lost 2 bases, leaving 3 bases of the junction unmatched. This CDR3 contains 15 residues. Here the CDR3 reads CASSYLAGGGNEQFF. In DNA form, the CDR3 reads TGTGCCAGCAGTTACCTAGCGGGAGGGGGGAATGAGCAGTTCTTC.

DNA of the CDR3: TGTGCCAGCAGCGTTTCGCAGGGGATGAATTCACCCCTCCACTTT. This translates into CASSVSQGMNSPLHF. The chain employs TRBV9 and TRBJ1-6; perhaps TRBD1 as D (6 bases). The V gene lost 2 bases and the J gene lost 7 bases, with 13 bases spanning the gap. Looked up from germline, CDR1 is SGDLS and CDR2 is YYNGEE. This CDR3 is 15 amino acids long.